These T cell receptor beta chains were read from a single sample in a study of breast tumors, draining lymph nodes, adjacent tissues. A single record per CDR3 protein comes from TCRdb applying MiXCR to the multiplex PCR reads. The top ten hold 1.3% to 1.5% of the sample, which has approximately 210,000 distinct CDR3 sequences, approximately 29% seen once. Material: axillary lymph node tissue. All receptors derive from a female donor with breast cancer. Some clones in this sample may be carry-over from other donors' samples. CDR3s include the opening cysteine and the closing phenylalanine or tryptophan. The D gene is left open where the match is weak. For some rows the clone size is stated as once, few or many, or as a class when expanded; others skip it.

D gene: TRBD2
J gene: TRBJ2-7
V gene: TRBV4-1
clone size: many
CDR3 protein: CASRRGLAGGVYEQYF
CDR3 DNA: TGCGCCAGCAGACGGGGGCTAGCGGGAGGAGTATACGAGCAGTACTTC

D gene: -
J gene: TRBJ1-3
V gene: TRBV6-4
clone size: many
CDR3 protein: CASSDHGLSGNTIYF
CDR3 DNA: TGTGCCAGCAGTGACCATGGGCTCTCTGGAAACACCATATATTTT

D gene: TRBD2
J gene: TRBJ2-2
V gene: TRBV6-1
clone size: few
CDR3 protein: CATGEGITGELFF
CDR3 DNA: TGTGCCACCGGGGAGGGGATCACCGGGGAGCTGTTTTTT

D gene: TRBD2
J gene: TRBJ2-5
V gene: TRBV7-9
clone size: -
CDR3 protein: CASSFMTGGETQYF
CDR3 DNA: TGTGCCAGCAGCTTTATGACGGGAGGGGAGACCCAGTACTTC

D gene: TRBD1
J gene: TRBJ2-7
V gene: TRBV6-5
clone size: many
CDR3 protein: CASSYSVGQPYEQYF
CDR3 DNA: TGTGCCAGCAGTTACTCGGTGGGACAGCCCTACGAGCAGTACTTC

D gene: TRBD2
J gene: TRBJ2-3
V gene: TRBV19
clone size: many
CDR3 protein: CASSITGLGSDTQYF
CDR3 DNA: TGTGCCAGTAGTATAACGGGACTAGGATCAGATACGCAGTATTTT

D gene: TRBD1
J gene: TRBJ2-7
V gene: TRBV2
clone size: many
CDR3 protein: CASRLASGTGGYEQYF
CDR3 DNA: TGTGCCAGCAGGCTCGCCTCCGGGACAGGGGGCTACGAGCAGTACTTC

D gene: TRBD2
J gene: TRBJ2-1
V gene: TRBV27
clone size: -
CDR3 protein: CASSPTSGPNGRQFF
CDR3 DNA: TGTGCCAGCAGTCCAACTAGCGGGCCTAACGGAAGGCAGTTCTTC

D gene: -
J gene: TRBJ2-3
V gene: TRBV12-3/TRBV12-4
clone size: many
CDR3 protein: CASSLYGDTQYF
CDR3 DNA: TGTGCCAGCAGTTTGTACGGAGATACGCAGTATTTT

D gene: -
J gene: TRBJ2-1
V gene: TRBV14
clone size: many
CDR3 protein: CASSRVGWNEQFF
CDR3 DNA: TGTGCCAGCAGTCGTGTCGGCTGGAATGAGCAGTTCTTC

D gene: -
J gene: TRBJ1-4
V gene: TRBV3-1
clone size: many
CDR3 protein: CASSQGGGMSEKLFF
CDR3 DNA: TGTGCCAGCAGCCAAGGGGGAGGGATGAGTGAAAAACTGTTTTTT

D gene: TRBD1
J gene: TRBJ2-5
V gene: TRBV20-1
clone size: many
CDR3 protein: CSARNDRGQTQYF
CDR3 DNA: TGCAGTGCCCGAAACGACAGGGGACAGACCCAGTACTTC

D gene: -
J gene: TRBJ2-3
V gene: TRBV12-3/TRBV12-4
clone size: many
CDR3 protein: CASSFSQPTDTQYF
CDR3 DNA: TGTGCCAGCAGTTTCTCACAGCCCACAGATACGCAGTATTTT

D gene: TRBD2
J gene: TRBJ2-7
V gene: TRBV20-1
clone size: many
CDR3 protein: CSAPEGTSGSYEQYF
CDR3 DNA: TGCAGTGCTCCTGAAGGGACTAGCGGATCCTACGAGCAGTACTTC

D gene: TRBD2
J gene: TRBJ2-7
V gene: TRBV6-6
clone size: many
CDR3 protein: CASSYQSGGNEQYF
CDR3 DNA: TGTGCCAGCAGTTACCAAAGCGGGGGGAACGAGCAGTACTTC

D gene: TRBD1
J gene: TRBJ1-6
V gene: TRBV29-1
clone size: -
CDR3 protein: CSVGTGRRNSPLHF
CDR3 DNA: TGCAGCGTCGGGACAGGGAGACGTAATTCACCCCTCCACTTT

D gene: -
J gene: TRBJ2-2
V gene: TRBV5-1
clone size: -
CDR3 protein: CASSLGHRNTGEPFF
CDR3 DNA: TGCGCCAGCAGTTTGGGACACAGAAACACCGGGGAGCCGTTTTTT

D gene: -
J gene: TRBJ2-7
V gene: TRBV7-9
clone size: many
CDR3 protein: CASSSQGWGAGEQYF
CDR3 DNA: TGTGCCAGCAGCTCACAGGGTTGGGGTGCGGGCGAGCAGTACTTC

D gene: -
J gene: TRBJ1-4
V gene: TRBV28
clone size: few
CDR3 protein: CASSLFGGGNEKLFF
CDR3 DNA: TGTGCCAGCAGTTTATTTGGGGGGGGTAATGAAAAACTGTTTTTT

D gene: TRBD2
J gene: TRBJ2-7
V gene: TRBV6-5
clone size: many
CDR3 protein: CASRASGRASDEQYF
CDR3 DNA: TGTGCCAGCAGGGCTAGCGGGAGGGCCTCGGACGAGCAGTACTTC

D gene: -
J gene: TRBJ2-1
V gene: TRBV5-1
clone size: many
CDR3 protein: CASRTGPSYNEQFF
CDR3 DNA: TGCGCCAGCAGGACCGGCCCCTCCTACAATGAGCAGTTCTTC

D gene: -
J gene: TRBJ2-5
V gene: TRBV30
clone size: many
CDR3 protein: CAWSVSLQRKTQYF
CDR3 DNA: TGTGCCTGGAGTGTAAGTCTCCAAAGAAAGACCCAGTACTTC

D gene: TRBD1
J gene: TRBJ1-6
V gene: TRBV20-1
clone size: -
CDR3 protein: CSAITQGASPLHF
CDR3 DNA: TGCAGTGCTATTACTCAGGGGGCTTCACCCCTCCACTTT

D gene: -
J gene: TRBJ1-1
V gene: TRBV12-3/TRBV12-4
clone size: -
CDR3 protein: CASSLQGGYTEAFF
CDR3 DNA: TGTGCCAGCAGTTTACAGGGAGGATATACTGAAGCTTTCTTT

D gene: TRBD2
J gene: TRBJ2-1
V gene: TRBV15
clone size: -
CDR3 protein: CATSSLGLAGVVEQFF
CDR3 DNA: TGTGCCACCAGCAGCTTGGGACTAGCGGGAGTAGTTGAGCAGTTCTTC

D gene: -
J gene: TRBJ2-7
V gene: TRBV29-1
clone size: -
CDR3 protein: CSSYSQVSYEQYF
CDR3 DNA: TGCAGCAGTTACTCGCAGGTGAGCTACGAGCAGTACTTC